This TCR beta chain appears in the sequencing data of a study of blood T cell repertoires in COVID-19. Study-wide background: COVID-19 samples, acute and convalescent, were from the United States, Italy and Spain. The cDNA or gDNA used as material had been derived from T cells, B-cell-depleted T cells, or PBMCs.

The germline V gene has CDR1 SGHRS and CDR2 YFSETQ. This CDR3 has 15 amino acids. J lost 2 bases, V lost 1 base, and 1 base had no gene match. In regard to this clone: Other DNA variants within this sample encode the same CDR3.

Under the authors' procedure: Amplifying reference gene primers gave estimates of nucleated cell counts. Using immunoSEQ multiplex PCR, the repertoire was profiled, and TCRdb retains in-frame clones only, with some absent. From that table come the V and J calls and clone size; the DNA was used to work out D and trimming. This table holds about 380,000 clones, 85% found once. The chain joins TRBV5-1 to TRBJ2-5; 11 bases agree with TRBD2. Sequenced material: peripheral blood. This sequence was found in a woman aged 18-29 years with acute or convalescent COVID-19. Written as DNA, the CDR3 is TGCGCCAGCAGCTTGCTAGCGGGAGGTCAAGAGACCCAGTACTTC. Its protein product is CASSLLAGGQETQYF.